The rows below give T cell receptor beta chains drawn from one sample of a study of tumor and adjacent non-tumor tissue in lung cancer. TCRdb re-analysed the multiplex PCR reads in MiXCR, keeping a single row per CDR3 protein. The sample records about 76,000 distinct CDR3 sequences, 80% to 90% being singletons. Sequencing was performed on distant non-tumor lung tissue. The receptors shown here come from a man in his 60s with non-small cell lung cancer. Each CDR3 is given without its conserved first and last residue.

TRBV11-3,TRBJ1-1,12,ASNTQGRNTAVF
TRBV12-5,TRBJ2-3,13,ASSLRQGVTYTQY
TRBV5-1,TRBJ1-5,14,ASGLGTGNSNQPQH
TRBV4-1,TRBJ2-7,11,ASTQDRDYEQY
TRBV6-6,TRBJ2-7,16,ASSYLGLTGDCSNEQY
TRBV4-1,TRBJ1-5,14,ASSLGGTGCYQPQH
TRBV5-4,TRBJ1-1,15,ARSAGRQGQGDTEAL
TRBV6-5,TRBJ1-6,13,ASIYTTGTDPPLH
TRBV20-1,TRBJ2-1,15,SATGAVAGPSYNEQF
TRBV20-1,TRBJ2-3,14,SARDIAGERTDTQY
TRBV11-3,TRBJ2-7,14,ASSFLTQTLGCEQY
TRBV11-2,TRBJ1-2,15,ASNLSAGQGFNYGYT
TRBV11-2,TRBJ2-3,13,ASWLDPGTADTQY
TRBV11-2,TRBJ2-6,17,ASSLVPKDSPSGANVLS
TRBV7-9,TRBJ2-7,12,ASSSRTGGPEQY
TRBV5-1,TRBJ1-5,13,ASSLGGANNQPQH
TRBV6-5,TRBJ1-6,14,ASSYSGTGRNSPLH
TRBV6-5,TRBJ2-3,10,AISAGIDTQY
TRBV5-4,TRBJ1-2,13,ASTPGGQGANAYT
TRBV4-1,TRBJ1-1,15,ASSQPTCGPRNTETF
TRBV6-5,TRBJ1-4,13,TSSYSTGINEKLF
TRBV5-4,TRBJ2-1,13,TSSWGGRARNEQF
TRBV10-2,TRBJ1-1,13,ASSGSQGARTEAF
TRBV29-1,TRBJ2-7,14,SVQTRAWGEEDELY
TRBV11-2,TRBJ1-1,13,VCSIDPGAYTEAF
TRBV5-4,TRBJ2-7,17,ARSSPRGSGSRGSYKQY